These 10 T cell receptor beta chains originate from one sample sequenced in a study of blood T cells in healthy people across ages. Next came a second PCR, run for about 7 to 12 cycles, which used a sample-barcoded 5' primer along with a J-beta primer mix. TCRdb itself ran the 5' RACE reads through MiXCR, one entry per CDR3 protein. The sample contains 800,000 to 1,300,000 distinct CDR3 sequences, 25% of which appear only once. These data are also associated with another study on T cells of mothers and their children.

Sequenced: blood. These receptors all stem from a girl aged 2-10 years in good health.

This clonotype was seen a few times. V usage is TRBV2 and J usage is TRBJ1-1, with 8 bases identical to TRBD1. Germline assignment: CDR1 SNHLY and CDR2 FYNNEI. The CDR3 has 15 residues. The V segment lost 7 bases and the J segment 4 bases; nucleotides outside the gene matches: 11. CDR3 protein: CASKGQGARFTEAFF. CDR3 bases: TGTGCCAGCAAGGGGCAGGGGGCGCGATTCACTGAAGCTTTCTTT.

The chain combines TRBV2 with TRBJ2-2; TRBD1 might be the D (5 bases). The CDR3 runs to 16 residues. Germline values: CDR1 SNHLY, CDR2 FYNNEI. Trimming removed 8 bases at V and 5 bases at J, with 21 bases between. In DNA form, the CDR3 reads TGTGCCAGCTCCCACCCAGAGACAGAAATAACCGGGGAGCTGTTTTTT. The encoded protein is CASSHPETEITGELFF.

This sequence joins TRBV5-1 and TRBJ2-7; 8 nucleotides align to TRBD2. Per the germline V gene, CDR1 is SGHRS and CDR2 is YFSETQ. The junction had 6 bases not matched to a gene; V was cut back by 4 bases and J by 3 bases. The CDR3 is 14 amino acids. The CDR3 sequence is CASSGDSGNYEQYF. In DNA, the CDR3 is TGCGCCAGCAGCGGGGATAGCGGGAACTACGAGCAGTACTTC.

This clonotype was observed at least ten times. The V and J genes are TRBV7-8 and TRBJ2-4; D is ambiguous. Germline assignment: CDR1 SGHVS and CDR2 FQNEAQ. The CDR3 has 14 residues. Trimming removed 5 bases at V and 0 bases at J, with 8 bases between. The CDR3, as DNA: TGTGCCAGCAGCCCTAACCTAGCCAAAAACATTCAGTACTTC. Protein sequence: CASSPNLAKNIQYF.

This clonotype occurred a few times. The genes are TRBV10-3 and TRBJ2-3, with D uncertain. The V gene lost 1 base and the J gene lost 0 bases, with 5 bases spanning the gap. The CDR3 runs 14 residues. The V gene's germline CDR1 is ENHRY and CDR2 SYGVKD. CDR3 DNA sequence: TGTGCCATCAGTGAGTTGCCCAGCACAGATACGCAGTATTTT. Protein product: CAISELPSTDTQYF.

The chain uses TRBV12-3 or TRBV12-4 and TRBJ1-1; 8 nucleotides line up with TRBD1. The CDR3 runs to 17 residues. J was trimmed by 7 bases and V by 6 bases; bases with no gene match: 19. DNA for the CDR3: TGTGCCAGCAGGTCAATTTTGGACAGGGCAAGCAGGGGTGAAGCTTTCTTT. Encoded protein: CASRSILDRASRGEAFF.

The sample holds a few counts of this clonotype. The chain carries TRBV12-3 or TRBV12-4 and TRBJ1-5, with D uncertain. Trimming stripped 6 bases from V and 12 bases from J, with 15 bases between. This CDR3 is built from 12 residues. The CDR3 region is CASSYNTMRQHF. CDR3 DNA: TGTGCCAGCAGCTACAACACAATGCGCCAGCATTTT.

The chain joins TRBV15 to TRBJ2-3; D unclear. Germline V gene lookup returns CDR1 LNHNV and CDR2 YYDKDF (reference sequence). Trimming removed 5 bases from V and 1 base from J, with 4 bases in between. This CDR3 region has 12 residues. CDR3 in DNA: TGTGCCACCAGCTCCCGCACAGATACGCAGTATTTT. This encodes CATSSRTDTQYF.

The CDR3 DNA sequence: TGCGCCAGCAGCCAAGATCCTCGACTAAGCTACGAGCAGTACTTC. Its protein product is CASSQDPRLSYEQYF. J is TRBJ2-7 and V is TRBV4-3; D might be TRBD2 (5 bases). The CDR3 extends over 15 amino acids. Trimming removed 0 bases from V and 3 bases from J, with 12 bases in between. Germline V CDR1 and CDR2: LGHNA, YSLEER.

This clonotype has just a few counts. The chain employs TRBV6-5 and TRBJ2-1; D may be TRBD2 (6 bases). The germline V gene has CDR1 MNHEY and CDR2 SVGAGI. V lost 3 bases and J lost 4, with 16 bases in between. The CDR3 covers 16 residues. The CDR3: CASSYSGTAGYNEQFF. The CDR3 DNA follows: TGTGCCAGCAGTTATTCAGGGACGGCGGGATACAATGAGCAGTTCTTC.